This T cell receptor (beta chain) stems from a study of blood T cell repertoires in COVID-19. Overall study: Spain, Italy and the United States supplied samples that represented acute and convalescent COVID-19. T cells, B-cell-depleted T cells, or PBMCs supplied cDNA or gDNA.

As handled by the study authors: How many nucleated cells were present was estimated from reference gene primer amplification. TCRdb's table, derived via immunoSEQ multiplex PCR, lists solely in-frame clones and lacks some. That table is the source of V, J and clone size, and D and trimming were worked out from the DNA. This sample has 200,000 or so clones, with roughly nine tenths found just once. CDR3 length: 16 residues. The germline CDR1 and CDR2 sequences are SGHTA and FQGTGA. Trimming removed 5 bases from V and 2 bases from J; junction bases left unmatched: 7. The gene calls are TRBV7-3 and TRBJ2-3, with 10 positions matching TRBD2. The receptor comes from a woman aged 45-60 years with acute or convalescent COVID-19. The sample consisted of peripheral blood. The CDR3 loop reads CASSTTSGAPTDTQYF. The CDR3 bases are TGTGCCAGCAGCACTACTAGCGGGGCCCCCACAGATACGCAGTATTTT.